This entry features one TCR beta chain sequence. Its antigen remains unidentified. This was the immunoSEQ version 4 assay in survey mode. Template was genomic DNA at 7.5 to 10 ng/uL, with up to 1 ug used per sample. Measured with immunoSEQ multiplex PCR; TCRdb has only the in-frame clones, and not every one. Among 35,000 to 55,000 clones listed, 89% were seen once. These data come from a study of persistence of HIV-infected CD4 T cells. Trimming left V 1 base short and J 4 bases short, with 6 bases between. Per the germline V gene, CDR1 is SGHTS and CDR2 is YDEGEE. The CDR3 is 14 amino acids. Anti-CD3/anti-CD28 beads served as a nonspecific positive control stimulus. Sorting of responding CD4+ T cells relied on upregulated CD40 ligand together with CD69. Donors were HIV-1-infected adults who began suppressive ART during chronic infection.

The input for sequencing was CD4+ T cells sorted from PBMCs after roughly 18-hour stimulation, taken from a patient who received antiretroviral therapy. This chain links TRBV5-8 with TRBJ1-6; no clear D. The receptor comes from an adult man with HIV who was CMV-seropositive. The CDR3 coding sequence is TGTGCCAGCAGCTTGAAGGGATATAATTCACCCCTCCACTTT. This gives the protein CASSLKGYNSPLHF.